This T cell receptor (beta chain) was sequenced for a study of blood T cell repertoires in COVID-19. Study details: Sites in the United States, Italy and Spain provided acute and convalescent COVID-19 samples. PBMCs, B-cell-depleted T cells, or T cells provided the cDNA or gDNA that made up the material.

This clone was seen just once. Original methodology: Amplification of reference gene primers was used by the study to estimate nucleated cell counts. Some clones are missing from TCRdb's copy, which holds only in-frame ones; the method was immunoSEQ multiplex PCR. For V, J and clone size, that table is used; D and trimming come from the DNA. The sample has approximately 210,000 clones; more than 80% are singletons. Seattle enrolled patients during active infection and tracked them longitudinally. Germline V lookup: CDR1 SGHDN, CDR2 FVKESK. Deletions cut 3 bases from V and 0 bases from J, with 6 bases between. CDR3 length equals 14 residues.

J is TRBJ2-1 and V is TRBV14; D is unclear. The sample was peripheral blood. The TCR sequence derives from a woman aged 80 or older with COVID-19, enrolled during active disease. The CDR3 sequence is CASSQISSYNEQFF. The CDR3 DNA sequence: TGTGCCAGCAGCCAGATTAGCTCCTACAATGAGCAGTTCTTC.